This is a list of T cell receptor beta chains from one sample in a study of radiotherapy plus CTLA-4 blockade in lung cancer. The assay was immunoSEQ multiplex PCR, and TCRdb's table has in-frame clones only and misses some. The sample holds approximately 41,000 clones, 70% to 80% seen once. Sequencing was performed on peripheral blood, taken from a patient treated with radiotherapy plus ipilimumab. These receptors were obtained from a human donor with non-small cell lung cancer who had stable disease on radiotherapy plus ipilimumab. The CDR3 runs from the conserved cysteine through the conserved F or W. The D gene is left open where the match is weak. Only some rows state a clone size, as once, few, many or a class for expanded clones.

clone size: NA; D gene: NA; J gene: TRBJ1-2; V gene: TRBV25-1; CDR3 DNA: TGTGCCAGCAGTGAAGTTGGAGGGAGGAACTATGGCTATACCTTC; CDR3 protein: CASSEVGGRNYGYTF
clone size: NA; D gene: TRBD2; J gene: TRBJ2-5; V gene: TRBV5-1; CDR3 DNA: TGCGCCAGCAGCGCGCCGAGACTAGCGGGGGGGAAACAAGAGACCCAGTACTTC; CDR3 protein: CASSAPRLAGGKQETQYF
clone size: once; D gene: TRBD1; J gene: TRBJ2-7; V gene: TRBV6-5; CDR3 DNA: TGTGCCAGCAGTTCCCGGGACAGGGACCGCGAGCAGTACTTC; CDR3 protein: CASSSRDRDREQYF
clone size: NA; D gene: TRBD1; J gene: TRBJ2-3; V gene: TRBV5-1; CDR3 DNA: TGCGCCAGTGGGACAGGTCTAGATACGCAGTATTTT; CDR3 protein: CASGTGLDTQYF
clone size: NA; D gene: NA; J gene: TRBJ1-1; V gene: TRBV19; CDR3 DNA: TGTGCCAGTAGTCCCCTTTCCAGCGGGGGACTTAGGACTGAAGCTTTCTTT; CDR3 protein: CASSPLSSGGLRTEAFF
clone size: NA; D gene: NA; J gene: TRBJ2-7; V gene: TRBV5-1; CDR3 DNA: TGCGCCAGCAGGCTATTACTGGACACCTACGAGCAGTACTTC; CDR3 protein: CASRLLLDTYEQYF
clone size: NA; D gene: TRBD1; J gene: TRBJ1-4; V gene: TRBV6-5; CDR3 DNA: TGTGCCAGCAGTTCACGACAGGGAGACGAAGGGAGACTGTTTTTT; CDR3 protein: CASSSRQGDEGRLFF
clone size: once; D gene: TRBD1; J gene: TRBJ1-1; V gene: TRBV5-1; CDR3 DNA: TGCGCCAGCAGCTTGGGACAGGGGTTTGAAGCTTTCTTT; CDR3 protein: CASSLGQGFEAFF
clone size: NA; D gene: NA; J gene: TRBJ1-3; V gene: TRBV5-1; CDR3 DNA: TGCGCCAGCAGCCAACAGGGAGCTGGAAACACCATATATTTT; CDR3 protein: CASSQQGAGNTIYF
clone size: NA; D gene: NA; J gene: TRBJ1-2; V gene: TRBV2; CDR3 DNA: TGTGCCAGCGCGGGGCAGAGGCCCCACAACTATGGCTACACCTTC; CDR3 protein: CASAGQRPHNYGYTF
clone size: NA; D gene: TRBD1; J gene: TRBJ1-6; V gene: TRBV7-2; CDR3 DNA: TGTGCCAGCAGCTCCGACAGGGGGCAGGGTAATTCACCCCTCCACTTT; CDR3 protein: CASSSDRGQGNSPLHF
clone size: NA; D gene: NA; J gene: TRBJ1-1; V gene: TRBV5-4; CDR3 DNA: TGTGCCAGCAGCTTGCGAGGGGGAGGGGGGACTGAAGCTTTCTTT; CDR3 protein: CASSLRGGGGTEAFF
clone size: NA; D gene: NA; J gene: TRBJ1-5; V gene: TRBV4-2; CDR3 DNA: TGTGCCAGCAGCCAAGCGGGGGGGAGCAATCAGCCCCAGCATTTT; CDR3 protein: CASSQAGGSNQPQHF
clone size: NA; D gene: TRBD1; J gene: TRBJ1-2; V gene: TRBV5-1; CDR3 DNA: TGCGCCAGCAGCCCCGGGACAGGCGATTACTTTTATGGCTACACCTTC; CDR3 protein: CASSPGTGDYFYGYTF
clone size: NA; D gene: NA; J gene: TRBJ2-1; V gene: TRBV30; CDR3 DNA: TGTGCCTGGAGTCCCCAGAATAATGAGCAGTTCTTC; CDR3 protein: CAWSPQNNEQFF
clone size: few; D gene: NA; J gene: TRBJ1-1; V gene: TRBV4-1; CDR3 DNA: TGCGCCAGCAGCCAGGTCCGGGGGGTCGGCACTGAAGCTTTCTTT; CDR3 protein: CASSQVRGVGTEAFF
clone size: NA; D gene: NA; J gene: TRBJ1-3; V gene: TRBV18; CDR3 DNA: TGTGCCAGCTCACCACCTAATAGCAGGGACACCGGAAACACCATATATTTT; CDR3 protein: CASSPPNSRDTGNTIYF
clone size: NA; D gene: TRBD1; J gene: TRBJ1-1; V gene: TRBV7-3; CDR3 DNA: TGTGCCAGCAGCAGACAGGGGGATCTCACTGAAGCTTTCTTT; CDR3 protein: CASSRQGDLTEAFF
clone size: NA; D gene: TRBD2; J gene: TRBJ2-3; V gene: TRBV29-1; CDR3 DNA: TGCAGCGTTGTTCTAGCGGGGCGAAGCACAGATACGCAGTATTTT; CDR3 protein: CSVVLAGRSTDTQYF
clone size: NA; D gene: TRBD1; J gene: TRBJ2-1; V gene: TRBV9; CDR3 DNA: TGTGCCAGCAGCGTAGGAGAGGGGGCCGGTGAGCAGTTCTTC; CDR3 protein: CASSVGEGAGEQFF
clone size: NA; D gene: TRBD2; J gene: TRBJ2-2; V gene: TRBV5-4; CDR3 DNA: TGTGCCAGCAGCCAGCTTCGGACTAGGGGAAACACCGGGGAGCTGTTTTTT; CDR3 protein: CASSQLRTRGNTGELFF
clone size: NA; D gene: TRBD1; J gene: TRBJ1-3; V gene: TRBV6-6; CDR3 DNA: TGTGCCAGCAGTTATGACAGGGATCGCTCTGGAAACACCATATATTTT; CDR3 protein: CASSYDRDRSGNTIYF
clone size: few; D gene: TRBD1; J gene: TRBJ1-6; V gene: TRBV7-6; CDR3 DNA: TGTGCCAGCAGCCCCGGGAGACAGGGCATTAATTCACCCCTCCACTTT; CDR3 protein: CASSPGRQGINSPLHF
clone size: NA; D gene: NA; J gene: TRBJ2-3; V gene: TRBV7-9; CDR3 DNA: TGTGCCAGCAGCTTAGGGAGGGCCCTGGGTACAGATACGCAGTATTTT; CDR3 protein: CASSLGRALGTDTQYF
clone size: few; D gene: TRBD2; J gene: TRBJ2-5; V gene: TRBV5-4; CDR3 DNA: TGTGCCAGCAGCTTGGGGATTGTGGCTAGCGGACAAGAGACCCAGTACTTC; CDR3 protein: CASSLGIVASGQETQYF
clone size: NA; D gene: NA; J gene: TRBJ2-1; V gene: TRBV29-1; CDR3 DNA: TGCAGCGTGAACAGGTGGAACAATGAGCAGTTCTTC; CDR3 protein: CSVNRWNNEQFF
clone size: few; D gene: NA; J gene: TRBJ1-6; V gene: TRBV5-1; CDR3 DNA: TGCGCCAGCAGCTTGGAGGGATCGGGATCACCCCTCCACTTT; CDR3 protein: CASSLEGSGSPLHF
clone size: few; D gene: TRBD2; J gene: TRBJ2-5; V gene: TRBV7-6; CDR3 DNA: TGTGCCAGCAGCTTACTAGGACTAGCGGCTTACCAAGAGACCCAGTACTTC; CDR3 protein: CASSLLGLAAYQETQYF
clone size: NA; D gene: TRBD1; J gene: TRBJ2-7; V gene: TRBV10-3; CDR3 DNA: TGTGCCACCGGGTCGTCAGGGGGAACCTACGAGCAGTACTTC; CDR3 protein: CATGSSGGTYEQYF
clone size: NA; D gene: TRBD1; J gene: TRBJ2-5; V gene: TRBV11-1; CDR3 DNA: TGTGCCAGCAGCTACGGGACAGGCGCAAGGCGATTAGAGACCCAGTACTTC; CDR3 protein: CASSYGTGARRLETQYF
clone size: NA; D gene: NA; J gene: TRBJ1-1; V gene: TRBV7-9; CDR3 DNA: TGTGCCAGCAGCTTACCCCCGGCAGGGAACACTGAAGCTTTCTTT; CDR3 protein: CASSLPPAGNTEAFF
clone size: once; D gene: NA; J gene: TRBJ2-7; V gene: TRBV10-3; CDR3 DNA: TGTGCCATCAGTGAGTCTCGGGACAACTACGAGCAGTACTTC; CDR3 protein: CAISESRDNYEQYF
clone size: NA; D gene: NA; J gene: TRBJ1-5; V gene: TRBV6-6; CDR3 DNA: TGTGCCAGCAGTCCCCGAGGGTATAGCAATCAGCCCCAGCATTTT; CDR3 protein: CASSPRGYSNQPQHF
clone size: NA; D gene: NA; J gene: TRBJ2-2; V gene: TRBV10-1; CDR3 DNA: TGCGCCAGCAGTGAGTCGGGGCTAACCGGGGAGCTGTTTTTT; CDR3 protein: CASSESGLTGELFF
clone size: NA; D gene: TRBD2; J gene: TRBJ2-7; V gene: TRBV7-9; CDR3 DNA: TGTGCCAGCAGCTCCGAGACGGGGGGGCCGTACGAGCAGTACTTC; CDR3 protein: CASSSETGGPYEQYF
clone size: NA; D gene: NA; J gene: TRBJ1-1; V gene: TRBV11-3; CDR3 DNA: TGTGCCAGCAGCTCGGAGGACACTGAAGCTTTCTTT; CDR3 protein: CASSSEDTEAFF
clone size: NA; D gene: TRBD1; J gene: TRBJ2-7; V gene: TRBV5-5; CDR3 DNA: TGTGCCAGCAGCAGGCTTTTGGACAGGGCGGGAACCTACGAGCAGTACTTC; CDR3 protein: CASSRLLDRAGTYEQYF
clone size: NA; D gene: TRBD1; J gene: TRBJ2-1; V gene: TRBV9; CDR3 DNA: TGTGCCAGCAGCGAGGGTCCTTACAGGGGCAGAAACAGTGAGCAGTTCTTC; CDR3 protein: CASSEGPYRGRNSEQFF
clone size: NA; D gene: NA; J gene: TRBJ1-1; V gene: TRBV10-3; CDR3 DNA: TGTGCCATCAAGAAGGGGGGGAGGACTGAAGCTTTCTTT; CDR3 protein: CAIKKGGRTEAFF
clone size: NA; D gene: TRBD1; J gene: TRBJ1-1; V gene: TRBV7-2; CDR3 DNA: TGTGCCAGCAGTCGGACAGGGACGGGGACTGAAGCTTTCTTT; CDR3 protein: CASSRTGTGTEAFF
clone size: NA; D gene: TRBD1; J gene: TRBJ1-5; V gene: TRBV6-6; CDR3 DNA: TGTGCCAGCAGGCCCGGGACAGGGATATCGCCCCAGCATTTT; CDR3 protein: CASRPGTGISPQHF
clone size: few; D gene: NA; J gene: TRBJ1-4; V gene: TRBV10-3; CDR3 DNA: TGTGCCATCAGTGATCCAGGCCCGGAAGAGCCCTATGAAAAACTGTTTTTT; CDR3 protein: CAISDPGPEEPYEKLFF
clone size: NA; D gene: NA; J gene: TRBJ2-5; V gene: TRBV5-1; CDR3 DNA: TGCGCCAGCAGCTTGGCCTTGGAGACCCAGTACTTC; CDR3 protein: CASSLALETQYF
clone size: few; D gene: NA; J gene: TRBJ1-5; V gene: TRBV2; CDR3 DNA: TGTGCCAGCAGTCCGACCCGGGATCAGCCCCAGCATTTT; CDR3 protein: CASSPTRDQPQHF
clone size: NA; D gene: TRBD2; J gene: TRBJ2-3; V gene: TRBV29-1; CDR3 DNA: TGCAGCGTTGAAGCTGTGGGGCGGGGGGGAATAAGAACAGATACGCAGTATTTT; CDR3 protein: CSVEAVGRGGIRTDTQYF